A single sample gave rise to the 18 T cell receptor beta chains below, sequenced in a study of blood T cell repertoires in COVID-19. TCRdb's copy holds only in-frame clones and misses some; the assay was immunoSEQ multiplex PCR. The data contain about 120,000 clones, 80% to 90% of them singletons. The source material was peripheral blood. The receptor source for this set is a man in his sixties or seventies with active or convalescent COVID-19.

The V gene is TRBV7-6, the J gene TRBJ2-3, with no clear D. Trimming shortened V by 0 bases and J by 1 base, and 11 bases separated the two germline ends. The CDR3 runs to 16 residues. Germline lookup yields CDR1 SGHVS and CDR2 FNYEAQ. The chain's CDR3 is CASSLASRPGTDTQYF. CDR3 sequence (DNA): TGTGCCAGCAGCTTAGCGTCTAGACCCGGCACAGATACGCAGTATTTT.

V is TRBV5-4 and J is TRBJ1-2, with a tentative D call TRBD1 (6 bases). Looked up from germline, CDR1 is SGHNT and CDR2 is YYREEE (reference sequence). Trimming removed 4 bases at V and 6 bases at J, with 16 bases between. This CDR3 comprises 14 residues. The CDR3 sequence is CASSPGAGRHGYTF. CDR3 DNA: TGTGCCAGCAGCCCAGGGGCAGGGCGACATGGCTACACCTTC.

V is TRBV7-9 and J is TRBJ1-4; possible D gene TRBD1, 6 bases. Trimming pared 5 bases from V and 5 bases from J, leaving 9 bases between. The CDR3 has 13 residues. CDR1 is SEHNR, CDR2 FQNEAQ, per germline (reference sequence). The DNA of the CDR3 is TGTGCCAGCAGCCGGGGACAAAATGAAAAACTGTTTTTT. It translates to CASSRGQNEKLFF.

The rearrangement joins TRBV29-1 to TRBJ2-2; the match to TRBD2 covers 11 bases. V was pared by 8 bases and J by 7 bases, with 12 bases of the junction left unmatched. Germline-derived CDR1 and CDR2 are SQVTM and ANQGSEA. This CDR3 comprises 15 residues. The DNA for the CDR3 is TGCAGCCTCACAGGGGTAGCGGGAGGGATCGGGGAGCTGTTTTTT. Its translation: CSLTGVAGGIGELFF.

This chain connects TRBV30 to TRBJ1-6, with a weak D call TRBD1 (6 bases). The CDR3 totals 15 residues. In germline, CDR1 is GTSNPN, CDR2 SVGIG (reference sequence). V gave up 0 bases and J gave up 9 bases, with 15 bases separating them. CDR3 DNA: TGTGCCTGGAGTGTCGGGGCAGGGGTTAGTTCACCCCTCCACTTT. Protein sequence: CAWSVGAGVSSPLHF.

This chain links TRBV6-5 with TRBJ1-2, with D possibly TRBD1 on 6 matching bases. This CDR3 spans 14 amino acids. The V end lost 0 bases, the J end lost 4 bases, and 9 bases lay between the germline ends. CDR1 and CDR2 (germline): MNHEY, SVGAGI. DNA of the CDR3: TGTGCCAGCAGTTACTCTAACAGGGTCTATGGCTACACCTTC. Translating it yields CASSYSNRVYGYTF.

J is TRBJ2-5 and V is TRBV18; unclear D gene. Germline-derived CDR1 and CDR2 are KGHSH and LQKENI. Deletions cut 3 bases from V and 2 bases from J, with 10 bases between. CDR3 length equals 14 residues. The CDR3 DNA reads TGTGCCAGCTCACCTCCTCCGAGGCAAGAGACCCAGTACTTC. As protein: CASSPPPRQETQYF.

The V and J genes are TRBV27 and TRBJ2-2, with D tentatively TRBD2 (6 bases). The germline V and J ends were trimmed by 7 bases and 4 bases, with 16 bases remaining between them. Looked up from germline, CDR1 is MNHEY and CDR2 is SMNVEV (reference sequence). The CDR3 covers 15 residues. The CDR3 bases are TGTGCCAGCACCCTAGGGACTCTCGTCACCGGGGAGCTGTTTTTT. This codes for CASTLGTLVTGELFF.

The genes are TRBV28 and TRBJ1-4; 9 bases align to TRBD1. The CDR3 contains 14 residues. V dropped 4 bases and J dropped 4; count of bases not matched to a gene: 1. Looked up from germline, CDR1 is MDHEN and CDR2 is SYDVKM. The CDR3 reads CASSSTGGNEKLFF. The DNA of the CDR3 is TGTGCCAGCAGTTCGACAGGGGGTAATGAAAAACTGTTTTTT. The complete variable domain, with remaining parts taken from reference TRBV28 and TRBJ1-4, reads DVKVTQSSRYLVKRTGEKVFLECVQDMDHENMFWYRQDPGLGLRLIYFSYDVKMKEKGDIPEGYSVSREKKERFSLILESASTNQTSMYLCASSSTGGNEKLFFGSGTQLSVL.

J is TRBJ1-3 and V is TRBV28; D remains ambiguous. The CDR3 loop spans 14 amino acids. Per the germline V gene, CDR1 is MDHEN and CDR2 is SYDVKM. Trimming took 1 base from V and 2 from J, leaving 6 bases between them. Here the CDR3 DNA reads TGTGCCAGCAGTTTATCCGACACTGGAAACACCATATATTTT. It encodes CASSLSDTGNTIYF.

The chain couples TRBV12-5 to TRBJ1-1; D ambiguous. CDR3 size: 17 residues. The ends were cut back, 0 bases at V and 4 bases at J, with 18 bases in the middle. The germline CDR1 and CDR2 sequences are LGHNT and FRNRAP. The CDR3 bases are TGTGCTAGTGGTTTGGTAAAATCGAGTCAGGCCGGCACTGAAGCTTTCTTT. This translates into CASGLVKSSQAGTEAFF.

The chain uses TRBV19 and TRBJ2-5; 9 positions agree with TRBD2. Germline V lookup: CDR1 LNHDA, CDR2 SQIVND (reference sequence). Losses at the gene ends were 6 bases for V and 1 base for J; bases not matched to a gene: 6. The CDR3 is 15 amino acids. The CDR3, as DNA: TGTGCCAGTAGACGGACTAGCGTAAGCCAAGAGACCCAGTACTTC. Translation: CASRRTSVSQETQYF.

This clone appeared once. The chain links TRBV29-1 to TRBJ2-5; no reliable D call. CDR1 SQVTM and CDR2 ANQGSEA come from the germline V gene. The V and J ends lost 7 bases and 1 base respectively, with 4 bases between them. The CDR3 spans 10 residues. In DNA, the CDR3 is TGCAGCGGTCTCCAAGAGACCCAGTACTTC. As protein: CSGLQETQYF.

The chain carries TRBV28 and TRBJ2-7; maybe TRBD2 (6 bases). The CDR3 length is 13 residues. The germline V gene has CDR1 MDHEN and CDR2 SYDVKM. V was cut by 6 bases and J by 0 bases, with 9 bases left in between. CDR3 DNA: TGTGCCAGCAGGGAGGGAACCTCCTACGAGCAGTACTTC. This sequence encodes CASREGTSYEQYF.

The rearrangement joins TRBV7-2 to TRBJ2-7; a weak D match, TRBD2 (5 bases). V was pared by 1 base and J by 4 bases, with 14 bases between. Germline lookup yields CDR1 SGHTA and CDR2 FQGNSA. CDR3 length equals 15 residues. CDR3 nucleotide sequence: TGTGCCAGCAGCTTAGTTGAGGGTGGGGTGTACGAGCAGTACTTC. It is translated as CASSLVEGGVYEQYF.

The chain joins TRBV11-3 to TRBJ1-1; no firm D call. Per germline, CDR1 SGHNT and CDR2 YENEEA. The ends were cut back, 2 bases at V and 6 bases at J, with 10 bases in the middle. The CDR3 is made up of 13 amino acids. The CDR3 nucleotides are TGTGCCAGCAGCTTAAATCAGATCGCTGAAGCTTTCTTT. This translates into CASSLNQIAEAFF.

V and J are TRBV5-1 and TRBJ1-1; 9 bases fit TRBD1. This CDR3 comprises 18 residues. J lost 1 base, V lost 0 bases, and 10 bases had no gene match. Germline values: CDR1 SGHRS, CDR2 YFSETQ. CDR3 nucleotide sequence: TGCGCCAGCAGCTTGGGGTTTTCGACAGGGGGAGGGAACACTGAAGCTTTCTTT. This encodes CASSLGFSTGGGNTEAFF.

The count of this clone is one. In DNA form, the CDR3 reads TGTGCCAGCAGTCGGGACAGGGCCACTGAAGCTTTCTTT. Amino acids: CASSRDRATEAFF. The chain employs TRBV6-5 and TRBJ1-1, with 9 bases aligning to TRBD1. The CDR3 consists of 13 residues. The germline CDR1 and CDR2 sequences are MNHEY and SVGAGI. J was trimmed by 4 bases and V by 5 bases; bases with no gene match: 2.